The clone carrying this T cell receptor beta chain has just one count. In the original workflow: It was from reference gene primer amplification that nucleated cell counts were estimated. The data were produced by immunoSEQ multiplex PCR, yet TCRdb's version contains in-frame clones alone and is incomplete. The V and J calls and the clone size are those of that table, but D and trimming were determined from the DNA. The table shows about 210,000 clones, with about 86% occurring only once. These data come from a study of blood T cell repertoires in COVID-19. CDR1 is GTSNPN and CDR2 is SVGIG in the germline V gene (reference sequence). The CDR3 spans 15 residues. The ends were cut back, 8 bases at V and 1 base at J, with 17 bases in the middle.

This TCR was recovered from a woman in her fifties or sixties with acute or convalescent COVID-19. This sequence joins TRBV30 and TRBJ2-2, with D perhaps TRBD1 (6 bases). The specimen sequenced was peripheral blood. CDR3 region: CAGLNTGRNTGELFF. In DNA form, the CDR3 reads TGTGCCGGACTTAATACAGGGCGGAACACCGGGGAGCTGTTTTTT.